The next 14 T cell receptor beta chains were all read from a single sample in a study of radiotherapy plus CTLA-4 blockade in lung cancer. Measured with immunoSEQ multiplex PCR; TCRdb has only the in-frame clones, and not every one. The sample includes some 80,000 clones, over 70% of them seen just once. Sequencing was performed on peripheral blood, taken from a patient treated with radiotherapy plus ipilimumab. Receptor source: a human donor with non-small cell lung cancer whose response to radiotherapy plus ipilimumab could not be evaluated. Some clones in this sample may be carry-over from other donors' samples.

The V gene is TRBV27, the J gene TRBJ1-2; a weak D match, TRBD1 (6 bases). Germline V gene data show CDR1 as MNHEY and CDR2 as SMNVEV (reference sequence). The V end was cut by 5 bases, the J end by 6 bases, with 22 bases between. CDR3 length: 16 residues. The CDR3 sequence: CASSPLSWGGADGYTF. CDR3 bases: TGTGCCAGCAGTCCCCTATCTTGGGGGGGCGCGGATGGCTACACCTTC.

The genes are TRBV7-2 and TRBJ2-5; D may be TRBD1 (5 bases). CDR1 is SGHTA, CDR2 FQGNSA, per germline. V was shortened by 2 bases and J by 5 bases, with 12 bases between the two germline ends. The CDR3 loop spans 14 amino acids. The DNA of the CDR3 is TGTGCCAGCAGCTTATCATGGGGCGAGGAGACCCAGTACTTC. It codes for CASSLSWGEETQYF.

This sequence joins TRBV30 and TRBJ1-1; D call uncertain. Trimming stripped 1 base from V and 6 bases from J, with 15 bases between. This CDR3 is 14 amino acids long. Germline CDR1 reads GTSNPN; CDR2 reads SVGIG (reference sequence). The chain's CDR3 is CAWSAGRALAEAFF. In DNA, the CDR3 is TGTGCCTGGAGTGCCGGGAGGGCGCTGGCTGAAGCTTTCTTT. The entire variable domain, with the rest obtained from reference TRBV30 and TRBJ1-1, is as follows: SQTIHQWPATLVQPVGSPLSLECTVEGTSNPNLYWYRQAAGRGLQLLFYSVGIGQISSEVPQNLSASRPQDRQFILSSKKLLLSDSGFYLCAWSAGRALAEAFFGQGTRLTVV.

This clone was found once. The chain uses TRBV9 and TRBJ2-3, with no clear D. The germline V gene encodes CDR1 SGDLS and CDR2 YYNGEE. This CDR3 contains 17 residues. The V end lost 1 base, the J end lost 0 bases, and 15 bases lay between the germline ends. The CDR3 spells CASSVSTRGASTDTQYF. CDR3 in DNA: TGTGCCAGCAGCGTATCTACCCGCGGTGCTAGCACAGATACGCAGTATTTT.

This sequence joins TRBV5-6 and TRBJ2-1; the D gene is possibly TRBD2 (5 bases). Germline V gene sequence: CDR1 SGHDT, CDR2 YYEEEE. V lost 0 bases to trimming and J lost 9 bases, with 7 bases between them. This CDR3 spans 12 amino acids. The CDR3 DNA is TGTGCCAGCAGCTTGGCGGCGGGTGAGCAGTTCTTC. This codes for CASSLAAGEQFF.

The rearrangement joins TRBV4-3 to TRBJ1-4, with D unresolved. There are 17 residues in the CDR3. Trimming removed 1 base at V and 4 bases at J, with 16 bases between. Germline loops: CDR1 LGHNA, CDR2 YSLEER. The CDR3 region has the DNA TGCGCCAGCAGCCAAGTAGTCCCGCCAGGACTTAATGAAAAACTGTTTTTT. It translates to CASSQVVPPGLNEKLFF.

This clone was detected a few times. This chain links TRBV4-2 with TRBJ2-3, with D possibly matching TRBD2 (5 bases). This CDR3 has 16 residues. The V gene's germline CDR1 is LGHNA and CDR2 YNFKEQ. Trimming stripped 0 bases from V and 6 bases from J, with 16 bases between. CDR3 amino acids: CASSQDGSTSGDTQYF. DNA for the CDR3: TGTGCCAGCAGCCAAGATGGGTCGACCTCGGGGGATACGCAGTATTTT.

The CDR3 DNA reads TGCAGCGTTGAAGGATGGGCTAGCGGGGGTTCCACAGATACGCAGTATTTT. This sequence encodes CSVEGWASGGSTDTQYF. This sequence joins TRBV29-1 and TRBJ2-3, with TRBD2 matching over 10 bases. The trim removed 1 base at V and 2 bases at J, leaving 9 bases unmatched. The CDR3 sequence is 17 residues long. CDR1 is SQVTM, CDR2 ANQGSEA, per germline.

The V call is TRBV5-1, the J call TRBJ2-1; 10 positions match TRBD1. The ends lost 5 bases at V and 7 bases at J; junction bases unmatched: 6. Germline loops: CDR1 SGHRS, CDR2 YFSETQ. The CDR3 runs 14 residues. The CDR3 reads CASSKRQGANEQFF. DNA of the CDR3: TGCGCCAGCAGTAAACGACAGGGGGCGAATGAGCAGTTCTTC.

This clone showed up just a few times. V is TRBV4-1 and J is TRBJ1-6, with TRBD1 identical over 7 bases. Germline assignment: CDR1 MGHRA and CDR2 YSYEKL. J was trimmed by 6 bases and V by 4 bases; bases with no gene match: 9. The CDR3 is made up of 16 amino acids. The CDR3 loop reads CASSRALTGSNSPLHF. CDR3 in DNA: TGCGCCAGCAGCCGGGCTTTGACAGGGAGTAATTCACCCCTCCACTTT.

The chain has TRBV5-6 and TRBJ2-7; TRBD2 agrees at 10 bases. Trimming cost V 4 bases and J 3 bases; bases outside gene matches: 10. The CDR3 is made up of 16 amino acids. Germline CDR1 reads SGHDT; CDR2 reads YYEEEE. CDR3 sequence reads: CASSRSGGLILYEQYF. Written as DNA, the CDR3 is TGTGCCAGCAGCCGTAGCGGGGGGTTAATCCTCTACGAGCAGTACTTC.

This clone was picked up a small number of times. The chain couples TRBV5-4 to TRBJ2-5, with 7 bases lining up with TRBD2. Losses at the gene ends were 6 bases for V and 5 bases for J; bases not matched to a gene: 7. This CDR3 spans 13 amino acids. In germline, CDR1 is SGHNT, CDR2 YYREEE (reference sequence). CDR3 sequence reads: CASTLGGVETQYF. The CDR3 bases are TGTGCCAGCACCCTGGGGGGGGTTGAGACCCAGTACTTC. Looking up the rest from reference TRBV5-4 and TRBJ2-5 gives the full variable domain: ETGVTQSPTHLIKTRGQQVTLRCSSQSGHNTVSWYQQALGQGPQFIFQYYREEENGRGNFPPRFSGLQFPNYSSELNVNALELDDSALYLCASTLGGVETQYFGPGTRLLVL.

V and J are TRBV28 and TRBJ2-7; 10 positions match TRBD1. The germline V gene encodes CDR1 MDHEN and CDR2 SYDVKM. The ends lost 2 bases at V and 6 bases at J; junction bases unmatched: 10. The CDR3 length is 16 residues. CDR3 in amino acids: CASSLVTGTGALEQYF. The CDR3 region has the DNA TGTGCCAGCAGTTTAGTGACCGGGACAGGGGCCCTCGAGCAGTACTTC.

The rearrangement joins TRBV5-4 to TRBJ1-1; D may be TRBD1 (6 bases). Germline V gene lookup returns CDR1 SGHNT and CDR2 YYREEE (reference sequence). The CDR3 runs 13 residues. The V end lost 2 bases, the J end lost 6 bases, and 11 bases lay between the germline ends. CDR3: CASSLTGSPEAFF. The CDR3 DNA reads TGTGCCAGCAGCTTAACAGGGAGCCCTGAAGCTTTCTTT.